The 19 T cell receptor beta chains below all came from one sample that was sequenced in a study of blood T cells in healthy people across ages (dated by TCRdb to between 2015 and 2016). Library generation was performed with 5' RACE. These reads were obtained on an Illumina HiSeq 2500. A second PCR of about 6 to 11 cycles was performed with a sample-barcoded 5' primer and a J-beta primer mix. Starting from the raw public reads, TCRdb applied fastp trimming at Q25, assembled clones with MiXCR and retained in-frame beta chains. Each entry merges the rows of one CDR3 protein and shows their most common DNA and genes. The sample table holds hundreds of thousands of distinct CDR3 sequences, of which 58% were seen once. The ten largest account for about 20% of the sample. Material for sequencing was blood. The receptors were gathered from a man younger than 40 in good health.

The chain joins TRBV6-5 to TRBJ2-1; D remains ambiguous. Trimming cost V 8 bases and J 6 bases, with 14 bases left between them. CDR3 length: 13 amino acids. From germline, CDR1 is MNHEY and CDR2 SVGAGI. DNA for the CDR3: TGTGCCAGCGGTAAAGCGAGATGCAATGAGCAGTTCTTC. It specifies CASGKARCNEQFF.

This rearrangement joins TRBV12-3 or TRBV12-4 to TRBJ2-3, with 7 bases identical to TRBD1. V was clipped by 5 bases and J by 6 bases; unmatched bases: 14. The CDR3 is 16 residues long. The CDR3 sequence: CASSPETGYYGDTQYF. In DNA, the CDR3 is TGTGCCAGCAGTCCCGAGACAGGGTATTATGGCGATACGCAGTATTTT.

This clonotype has just a few counts. The chain links TRBV2 to TRBJ2-1; D is perhaps TRBD1 or TRBD2 (5 bases each). V was cut by 8 bases and J by 2 bases, with 13 bases left in between. Germline lookup yields CDR1 SNHLY and CDR2 FYNNEI. CDR3 length: 14 amino acids. In DNA form, the CDR3 reads TGTGCCAGCTCTAGGGACGTAACCTACAATGAGCAGTTCTTC. Its protein is CASSRDVTYNEQFF.

The genes are TRBV20-1 and TRBJ2-5; perhaps TRBD1 as D (5 bases). With 1 base removed from V and 5 bases from J, the gap between germline ends came to 17 bases. From germline, CDR1 is DFQATT and CDR2 SNEGSKA (reference sequence). This CDR3 is 15 amino acids long. CDR3 amino acids: CSARALVGQLETQYF. As DNA, the CDR3 is TGCAGTGCTAGAGCACTGGTAGGACAATTGGAGACCCAGTACTTC.

This clonotype ranks as medium-sized. A much larger clone is a single base away; this may be a read error. The rearrangement links TRBV20-1 to TRBJ2-1; no reliable D call. The DNA end is a closer match to TRBJ2-7, so the J assignment may be wrong. This CDR3 is built from 14 residues. Germline-derived CDR1 and CDR2 are DFQATT and SNEGSKA (reference sequence). The CDR3 loop is CSASPIPTYNEQYF. The CDR3 coding sequence is TGCAGTGCTAGCCCCATTCCTACTTACAATGAGCAGTACTTC.

This clonotype occurred a few times. CDR3 region: CASSSQGVGANVLTF. Here the CDR3 DNA reads TGTGCCAGCAGTTCTCAGGGGGTTGGGGCCAACGTCCTGACTTTC. The chain employs TRBV6-5 and TRBJ2-6; 7 nucleotides align to TRBD1. V lost 4 bases to trimming and J lost 3 bases; unmatched junction nucleotides: 3. This CDR3 is built from 15 residues. From germline, CDR1 is MNHEY and CDR2 SVGAGI.

The chain joins TRBV20-1 to TRBJ2-7; no firm D call. Near its end, the DNA agrees better with TRBJ2-5, so the J call may be wrong. Germline V lookup: CDR1 DFQATT, CDR2 SNEGSKA (reference sequence). This CDR3 spans 10 amino acids. For the CDR3, the DNA is TGCAGTGCTAGATACGTGACCCAGTACTTC. Its translation is CSARYVTQYF.

The table lists this clonotype with many counts. This chain links TRBV29-1 with TRBJ2-7; no clear D gene. Germline-derived CDR1 and CDR2 are SQVTM and ANQGSEA. The CDR3 runs to 10 residues. Trimming took 4 bases from V and 5 from J, leaving 6 bases between them. CDR3 coding DNA: TGCAGCGTTGTTTCCGACGAGCAGTACTTC. As protein: CSVVSDEQYF.

Details on this clonotype: A clone one base away is much larger, so this may be a read error. V is TRBV7-2 and J is TRBJ2-7, with a weak D call TRBD1 (5 bases). V lost 1 base and J 0 bases, leaving 10 bases between the germline ends. Germline CDR1 reads SGHTA; CDR2 reads FQGNSA. This CDR3 contains 15 residues. In nucleotides, the CDR3 is TGTGCCAGCAGCTTAGAAGGGGCAGTCTCCTACGAGCAGTACTTC. Translated: CASSLEGAVSYEQYF.

This clonotype has only a few counts. This chain connects TRBV6-5 to TRBJ1-1, with D unclear. The CDR3 is made up of 11 amino acids. Trimming stripped 7 bases from V and 2 bases from J, with 5 bases between. CDR1 is MNHEY and CDR2 is SVGAGI in the germline V gene. The CDR3 DNA is TGTGCCAGCATTGGAAACACTGAAGCTTTCTTT. Its translation is CASIGNTEAFF.

The chain uses TRBV28 and TRBJ2-6; the D is unclear. The ends were cut back, 4 bases at V and 5 bases at J, with 21 bases in the middle. The CDR3 covers 18 residues. Germline-derived CDR1 and CDR2 are MDHEN and SYDVKM. Here the CDR3 DNA reads TGTGCCAGCAGTTCCCTGTCGGGCGGACCTCTGAGGGCCAACGTCCTGACTTTC. It encodes CASSSLSGGPLRANVLTF.

This sequence joins TRBV7-2 and TRBJ2-7; 7 bases are a match to TRBD2. V was pared by 5 bases and J by 0 bases, with 7 bases of the junction left unmatched. This CDR3 contains 15 residues. The V gene's germline CDR1 is SGHTA and CDR2 FQGNSA. The CDR3 nucleotides are TGTGCCAGCAGCCCAAGGTCGGGGGGCTCCTACGAGCAGTACTTC. Encoded protein: CASSPRSGGSYEQYF.

CDR3 residues: CASSFGGVIHEQYF. Here the CDR3 DNA reads TGTGCCAGCAGTTTCGGAGGGGTGATCCACGAGCAGTACTTC. This rearrangement joins TRBV12-3 or TRBV12-4 to TRBJ2-7, with D possibly being TRBD2 (6 bases). The CDR3 runs to 14 residues. Trimming took 3 bases from V and 5 from J, leaving 14 bases between them.

V gene TRBV29-1 combines with J gene TRBJ2-1; TRBD2 agrees at 7 bases. V lost 4 bases, J lost 5 bases, and 8 bases stayed unmatched. The CDR3 runs 14 residues. Germline V gives CDR1 SQVTM, CDR2 ANQGSEA. CDR3 nucleotide sequence: TGCAGCGTTGGTCCTAGCGGCGTAAACAATGAGCAGTTCTTC. Translating gives CSVGPSGVNNEQFF.

The CDR3 spells CASSLDGTSVIQYF. DNA for the CDR3: TGTGCCAGCAGCTTAGATGGGACTAGCGTCATTCAGTACTTC. The chain links TRBV11-3 to TRBJ2-4; 10 positions match TRBD2. Germline CDR1 SGHNT, CDR2 YENEEA. V lost 0 bases and J lost 9; bases outside the gene matches: 2. The CDR3 sequence is 14 residues long.

CDR3: CASSYSGGRSYNSPLHF. The CDR3 nucleotides are TGTGCCAGCAGTTACTCGGGCGGCCGCTCCTATAATTCACCCCTCCACTTT. The chain couples TRBV6-5 to TRBJ1-6; D call uncertain. CDR3 length: 17 amino acids. Germline assignment: CDR1 MNHEY and CDR2 SVGAGI. V lost 0 bases to trimming and J lost 0 bases, with 9 bases between them.

This clonotype was counted once. This chain uses TRBV13 with TRBJ2-1, with D perhaps matching TRBD2 (6 bases). Trimming removed 7 bases at V and 8 bases at J, with 18 bases between. The CDR3 is made up of 14 amino acids. Germline V lookup: CDR1 PRHDT, CDR2 FYEKMQ (reference sequence). The CDR3 DNA follows: TGTGCCAGCAATGCGGGGCAGTTCGCTGATGAGCAGTTCTTC. Translated: CASNAGQFADEQFF.

With regard to this clonotype: One end of the junction varies from germline; a read error may be responsible. The rearrangement joins TRBV13 to TRBJ2-7; D might be TRBD1 or TRBD2, each matching 5 bases. This CDR3 has 14 residues. Germline V lookup: CDR1 PRHDT, CDR2 FYEKMQ (reference sequence). The CDR3 sequence is CASSLGRPSYEQYF. The CDR3 DNA sequence: TGCGCCAGCAGCTTGGGACGACCCTCCTACGAGCAGTACTTC.

The CDR3 DNA reads TGTGCCAGCAGCCTCGGTCCGGACAGACGGGAGACCCAGTACTTC. Translated: CASSLGPDRRETQYF. V and J are TRBV7-9 and TRBJ2-5, with D maybe TRBD1 (6 bases). The CDR3 totals 15 residues. Trimming removed 5 bases from V and 5 bases from J, with 18 bases in between. Looked up from germline, CDR1 is SEHNR and CDR2 is FQNEAQ (reference sequence).